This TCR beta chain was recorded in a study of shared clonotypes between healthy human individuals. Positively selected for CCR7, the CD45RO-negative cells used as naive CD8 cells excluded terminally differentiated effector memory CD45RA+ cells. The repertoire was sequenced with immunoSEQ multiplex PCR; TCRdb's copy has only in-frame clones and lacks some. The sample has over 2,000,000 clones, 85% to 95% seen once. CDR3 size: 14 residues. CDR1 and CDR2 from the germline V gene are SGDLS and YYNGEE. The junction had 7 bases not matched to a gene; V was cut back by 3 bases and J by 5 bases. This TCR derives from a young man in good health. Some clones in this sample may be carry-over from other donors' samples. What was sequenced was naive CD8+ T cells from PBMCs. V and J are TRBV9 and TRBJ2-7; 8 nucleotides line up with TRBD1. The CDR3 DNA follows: TGTGCCAGCAGCGCAGGACAGGGTATCCACGAGCAGTACTTC. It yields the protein CASSAGQGIHEQYF.